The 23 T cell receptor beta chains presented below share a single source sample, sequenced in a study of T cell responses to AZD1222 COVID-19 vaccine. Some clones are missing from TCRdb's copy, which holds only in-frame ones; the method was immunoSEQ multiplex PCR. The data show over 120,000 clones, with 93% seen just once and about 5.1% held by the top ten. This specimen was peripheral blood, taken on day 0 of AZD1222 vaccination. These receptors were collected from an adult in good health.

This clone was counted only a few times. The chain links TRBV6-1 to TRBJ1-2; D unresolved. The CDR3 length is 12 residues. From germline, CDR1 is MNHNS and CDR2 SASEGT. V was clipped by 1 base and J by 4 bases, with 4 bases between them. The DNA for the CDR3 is TGTGCCAGCAGTGAAGACTCCTATGGCTACACCTTC. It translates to CASSEDSYGYTF.

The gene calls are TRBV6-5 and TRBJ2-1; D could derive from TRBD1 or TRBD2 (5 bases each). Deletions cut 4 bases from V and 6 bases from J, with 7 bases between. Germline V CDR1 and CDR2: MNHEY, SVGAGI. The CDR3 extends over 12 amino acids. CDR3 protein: CASSSGPNEQFF. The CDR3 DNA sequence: TGTGCCAGCAGTTCGGGGCCCAATGAGCAGTTCTTC.

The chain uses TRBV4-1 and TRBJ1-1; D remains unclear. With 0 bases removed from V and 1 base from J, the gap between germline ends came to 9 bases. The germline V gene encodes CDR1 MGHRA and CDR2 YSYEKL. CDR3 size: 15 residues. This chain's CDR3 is CASSQDLQRNTEAFF. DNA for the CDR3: TGCGCCAGCAGCCAAGATTTACAGAGGAACACTGAAGCTTTCTTT.

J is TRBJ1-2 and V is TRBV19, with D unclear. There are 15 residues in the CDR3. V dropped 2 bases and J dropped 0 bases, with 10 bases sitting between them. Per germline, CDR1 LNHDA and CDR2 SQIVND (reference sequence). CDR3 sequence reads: CASSIMRDTNYGYTF. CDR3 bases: TGTGCCAGTAGTATAATGCGGGATACTAACTATGGCTACACCTTC.

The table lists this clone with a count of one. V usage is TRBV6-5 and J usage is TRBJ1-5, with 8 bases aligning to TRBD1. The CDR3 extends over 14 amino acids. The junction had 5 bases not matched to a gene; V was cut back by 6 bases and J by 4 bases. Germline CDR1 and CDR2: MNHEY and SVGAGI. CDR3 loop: CASRHNRGNQPQHF. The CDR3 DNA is TGTGCCAGCAGACACAACAGGGGGAATCAGCCCCAGCATTTT.

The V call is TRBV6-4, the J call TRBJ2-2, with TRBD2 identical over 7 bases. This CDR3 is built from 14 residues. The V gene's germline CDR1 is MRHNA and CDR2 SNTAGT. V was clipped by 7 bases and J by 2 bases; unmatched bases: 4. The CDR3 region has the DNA TGTGCCAGCAAGACTAGCAGAAACACCGGGGAGCTGTTTTTT. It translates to CASKTSRNTGELFF.

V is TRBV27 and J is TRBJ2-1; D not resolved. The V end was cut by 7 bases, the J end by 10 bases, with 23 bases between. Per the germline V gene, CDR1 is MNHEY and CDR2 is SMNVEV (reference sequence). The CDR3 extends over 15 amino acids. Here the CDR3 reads CASTAQRQVDGEQFF. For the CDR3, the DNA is TGTGCCAGCACGGCCCAGAGGCAGGTGGATGGCGAGCAGTTCTTC.

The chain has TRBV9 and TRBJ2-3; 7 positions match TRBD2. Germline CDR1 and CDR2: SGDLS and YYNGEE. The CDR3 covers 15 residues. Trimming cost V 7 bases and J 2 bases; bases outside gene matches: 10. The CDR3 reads CASGAGEIDTDTQYF. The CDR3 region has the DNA TGTGCCAGCGGGGCGGGGGAAATAGACACAGATACGCAGTATTTT. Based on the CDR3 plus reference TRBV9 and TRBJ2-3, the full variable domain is DSGVTQTPKHLITATGQRVTLRCSPRSGDLSVYWYQQSLDQGLQFLIQYYNGEERAKGNILERFSAQQFPDLHSELNLSSLELGDSALYFCASGAGEIDTDTQYFGPGTRLTVL.

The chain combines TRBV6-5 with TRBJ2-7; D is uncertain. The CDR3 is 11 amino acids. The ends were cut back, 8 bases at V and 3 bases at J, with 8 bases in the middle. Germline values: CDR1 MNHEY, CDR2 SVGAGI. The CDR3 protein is CASQHLYEQYF. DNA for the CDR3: TGTGCCAGCCAACACCTCTACGAGCAGTACTTC.

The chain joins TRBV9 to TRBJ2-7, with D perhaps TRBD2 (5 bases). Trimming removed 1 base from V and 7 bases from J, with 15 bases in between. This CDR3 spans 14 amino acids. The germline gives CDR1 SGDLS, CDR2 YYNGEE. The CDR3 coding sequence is TGTGCCAGCAGCGTACAGGCAGGCCGGGATGAGCAGTACTTC. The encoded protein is CASSVQAGRDEQYF.

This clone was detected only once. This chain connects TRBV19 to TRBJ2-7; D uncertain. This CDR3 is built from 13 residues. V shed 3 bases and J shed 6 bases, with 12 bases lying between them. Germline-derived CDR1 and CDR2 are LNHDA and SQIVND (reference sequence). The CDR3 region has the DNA TGTGCCAGTAGTATGGCTAGTCTCAGCGAGCAGTACTTC. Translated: CASSMASLSEQYF.

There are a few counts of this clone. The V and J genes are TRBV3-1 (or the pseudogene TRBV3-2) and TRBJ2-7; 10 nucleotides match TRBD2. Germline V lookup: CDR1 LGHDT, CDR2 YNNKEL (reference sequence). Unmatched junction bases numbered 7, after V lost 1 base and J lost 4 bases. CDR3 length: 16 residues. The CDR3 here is CASSQVPSGSNYEQYF. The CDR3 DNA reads TGTGCCAGCAGCCAAGTCCCTAGCGGGAGTAATTACGAGCAGTACTTC.

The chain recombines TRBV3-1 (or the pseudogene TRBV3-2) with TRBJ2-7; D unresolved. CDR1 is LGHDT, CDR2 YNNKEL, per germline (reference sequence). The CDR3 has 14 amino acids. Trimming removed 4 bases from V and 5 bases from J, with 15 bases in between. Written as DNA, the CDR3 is TGTGCCAGCAGCCGGGCAGGTAGAGGACACGAGCAGTACTTC. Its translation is CASSRAGRGHEQYF.

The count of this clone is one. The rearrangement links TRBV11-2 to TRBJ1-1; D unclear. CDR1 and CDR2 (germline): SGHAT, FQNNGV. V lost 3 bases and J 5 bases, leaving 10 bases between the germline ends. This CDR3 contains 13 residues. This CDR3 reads CASSFHGTTEAFF. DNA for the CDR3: TGTGCCAGCAGCTTTCACGGAACGACTGAAGCTTTCTTT.

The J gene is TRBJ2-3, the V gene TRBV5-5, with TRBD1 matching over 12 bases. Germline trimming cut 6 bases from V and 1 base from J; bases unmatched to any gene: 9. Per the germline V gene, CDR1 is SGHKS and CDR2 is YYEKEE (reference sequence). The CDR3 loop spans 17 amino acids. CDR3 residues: CASTSRDRGLRTDTQYF. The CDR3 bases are TGTGCCAGCACCTCGAGGGACAGGGGGCTTCGCACAGATACGCAGTATTTT.

The CDR3 sequence is CASSFTAQNTEAFF. The CDR3 nucleotides are TGTGCCAGCAGCTTTACAGCCCAGAACACTGAAGCTTTCTTT. This sequence joins TRBV5-5 and TRBJ1-1; D remains unclear. The germline CDR1 and CDR2 sequences are SGHKS and YYEKEE (reference sequence). This CDR3 is built from 14 residues. The V end lost 2 bases, the J end lost 1 base, and 9 bases lay between the germline ends.

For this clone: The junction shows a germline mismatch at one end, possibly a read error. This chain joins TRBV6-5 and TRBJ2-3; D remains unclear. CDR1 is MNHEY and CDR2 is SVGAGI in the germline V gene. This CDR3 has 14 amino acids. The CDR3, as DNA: TGTGCCAGCAATTACATAGGGAGCACAGATACGCAGTATTTT. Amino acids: CASNYIGSTDTQYF.

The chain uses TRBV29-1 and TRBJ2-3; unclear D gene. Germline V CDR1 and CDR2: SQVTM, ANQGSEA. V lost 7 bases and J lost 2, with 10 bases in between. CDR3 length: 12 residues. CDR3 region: CSAAGFTDTQYF. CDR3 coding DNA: TGCAGCGCAGCAGGATTCACAGATACGCAGTATTTT.

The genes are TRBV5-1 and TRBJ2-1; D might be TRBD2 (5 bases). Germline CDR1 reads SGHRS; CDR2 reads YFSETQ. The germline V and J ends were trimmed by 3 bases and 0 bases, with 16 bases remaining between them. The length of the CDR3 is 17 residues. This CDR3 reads CASSSSSRLNSYNEQFF. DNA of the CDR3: TGCGCCAGCAGCTCCTCCTCCCGACTAAACTCCTACAATGAGCAGTTCTTC.

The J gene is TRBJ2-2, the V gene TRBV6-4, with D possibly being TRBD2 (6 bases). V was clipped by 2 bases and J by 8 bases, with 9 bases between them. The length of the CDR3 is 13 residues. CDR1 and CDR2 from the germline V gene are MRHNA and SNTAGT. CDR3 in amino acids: CASSDVSGGELFF. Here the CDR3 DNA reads TGTGCCAGCAGTGACGTTAGCGGAGGGGAGCTGTTTTTT.

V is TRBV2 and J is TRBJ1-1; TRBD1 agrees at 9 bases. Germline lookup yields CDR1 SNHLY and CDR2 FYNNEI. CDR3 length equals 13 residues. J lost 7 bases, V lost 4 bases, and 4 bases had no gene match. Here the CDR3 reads CASSGETGGEAFF. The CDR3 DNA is TGTGCCAGCAGTGGTGAGACAGGGGGTGAAGCTTTCTTT.

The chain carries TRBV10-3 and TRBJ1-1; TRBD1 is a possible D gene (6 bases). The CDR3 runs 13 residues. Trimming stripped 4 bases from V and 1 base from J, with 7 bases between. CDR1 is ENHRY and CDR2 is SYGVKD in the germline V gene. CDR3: CAISGGGNTEAFF. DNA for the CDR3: TGTGCCATCAGTGGAGGGGGGAACACTGAAGCTTTCTTT.

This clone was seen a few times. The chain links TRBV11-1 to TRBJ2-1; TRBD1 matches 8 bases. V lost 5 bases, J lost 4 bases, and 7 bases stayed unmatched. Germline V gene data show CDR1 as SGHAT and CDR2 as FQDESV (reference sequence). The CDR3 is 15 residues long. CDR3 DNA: TGTGCCAGCAGCACTCGGACAGGGTTGTACAATGAGCAGTTCTTC. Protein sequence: CASSTRTGLYNEQFF.